This T cell receptor (beta chain) was profiled in a study of T cell responses to AZD1222 COVID-19 vaccine (dated by TCRdb to about 2021). About the full investigation: TCR sequencing was performed for 230 to 250 trial participants, of whom about 200 were given two doses of AZD1222 and some 25 were given two doses of MenACWY control vaccine. Trial participants were enrolled by age into 18-55, 56-69 and 70-plus year subgroups, with roughly 160, 29 and 62 TCR-sequenced participants respectively.

Results the study describes overall, beyond this receptor: In the small 56-69-year group, the increase in depth fell short of significance, most likely because of low power. No day 14 peak-response samples were available, so repertoires were characterized only after the peak T cell response. Participants were mostly white British, with more females than males. The authors suggested clonal diversity may have been underestimated. Reportedly, close to half of the unique spike-specific TCRs recognized epitopes lying outside the regions that are mutated in the B.1.351 and B.1.1.7 variants. Vaccine-associated CD4 TCRs spanned the whole spike protein, with dominant responses in regions 160-218 and 743-854. Conclusions about previously exposed vaccinees are limited, since just six AZD1222 recipients were seropositive for SARS-CoV-2 at baseline. After two AZD1222 doses, spike-specific TCR breadth and depth were significantly higher than at day 0 and than in MenACWY recipients.

In light of the paper, this sample's time point label describes: baseline before first vaccination. According to the study, the label for this sample's treatment or condition signals: meningococcal conjugate vaccine given as trial control. Samples from vaccinated people were obtained from the UK trials COV001 and COV002, which included a single-blind randomized controlled phase 2/3 trial of AZD1222 (ChAdOx1 nCoV-19) in healthy adults. For TCRbeta chain sequencing, PBMC samples from trial participants were taken at day 0 and at day 28 after the second dose. This clone was observed once. Its antigen is unknown. One end of the junction varies from germline; a read error may be responsible. The CDR3 regions of human TCRbeta chains were analyzed by immunosequencing. Under the source paper's analysis protocol: Repertoire TCRs were checked for matches against a reference library of SARS-CoV-2-specific TCRs that had been generated using the MIRA antigen-specificity platform. Breadth was defined as the fraction of unique TCRs that were SARS-CoV-2-associated. Depth was defined as the fraction of total T cells that were SARS-CoV-2-associated. Each spike-specific TCR was assigned to its reactive spike region and to a CD4 or CD8 class using the MIRA data. Log10-transformed breadth and depth values were compared by one-way ANOVA with Sidak's multiple comparisons tests. The source is immuneACCESS, and TCRdb retained only in-frame sequences with V and J called. Part of the clones is not carried over; for the studies checked, unresolved V genes explain less than half of this, and the remainder is unexplained. From that table come the V and J calls and clone size; the DNA was used to work out D and trimming. Present in this sample are over 150,000 clones, 86% of which were seen just once. Under 7% of the sample belongs to the ten largest clones.

CDR1 and CDR2 are read off the germline V gene (reference sequence) as SSHAT and FNYEAQ. Inclusive of the bounding cysteine and phenylalanine, the CDR3 is 16 residues long. Only the CDR3 portion is preserved as DNA: 48 bases, with reading frame beginning at the first base. The TCR originated in an adult in good health. Sample: peripheral blood, taken on day 0 of MenACWY control vaccination. The chain is encoded by TRBV7-7 joined to TRBJ2-2; 9 nucleotides in the junction match TRBD1. The sequenced DNA: TGTGCTAGCAGCTTAACCCAGACAGGGGGCACCGGGGAGCTGTTTTTT. This codes for CASSLTQTGGTGELFF.